This T cell receptor (beta chain) was documented in a study of regulatory T cells in long-lasting Graves disease. At the level of the study: Prior antithyroid drug treatment in newly diagnosed Graves' patients lasted under 3 months. The study's findings and limits: It was peripheral blood alone, not thyroid tissue, that was studied.

This clonotype appeared many times. Its antigen is undetermined. This CDR3 has 15 amino acids. The germline CDR1 and CDR2 sequences are SGHAT and FQNNGV. J was trimmed by 7 bases and V by 5 bases; bases with no gene match: 9. Time point indicated: newly diagnosed GD, antithyroid drugs for less than 3 months. RNA extracted from PBMCs served as the sequencing template. Construction of the TCR beta libraries employed iRepertoire HTBI primers in conjunction with Arm-PCR of CDR3 regions. TCRdb re-analysed the multiplex PCR reads in MiXCR, keeping a single row per CDR3 protein. Of approximately 350,000 distinct CDR3 sequences in the sample, around 16% were seen once. Another study also made use of these data, one on T cells in Graves' hyperthyroidism and ophthalmopathy. This second report adds: Across 18 months, stable Graves' hyperthyroidism was marked by no progression to ophthalmopathy. For the diagnoses, clinical symptoms, serum thyroxine and TRAb, thyroid ultrasound and orbital computed tomography were used.

This TCR came from a woman between 18 and 29 years old with Graves disease. The sequencing here drew on peripheral blood mononuclear cells (PBMCs), taken at new diagnosis, from a patient treated with antithyroid drugs. The chain has TRBV11-2 and TRBJ2-7; 12 bases align to TRBD2. The CDR3 loop is CASSRTSGNQREQYF. Here the CDR3 DNA reads TGTGCCAGCAGCAGGACTAGCGGGAACCAGAGAGAGCAGTACTTC.